This T cell receptor beta chain was sequenced in a study of control samples from healthy donors and cancer patients. Germline CDR1 MNHEY, CDR2 SMNVEV (reference sequence). Losses at the gene ends were 8 bases for V and 3 bases for J; bases not matched to a gene: 7. The length of the CDR3 is 13 residues. Data came from immunoSEQ multiplex PCR; TCRdb stores just in-frame clones and leaves some out. The table lists 150,000 to 200,000 clones, 91% of them singletons. This clone was counted only a few times. The rearrangement links TRBV27 to TRBJ2-7; 7 positions agree with TRBD1. Sequenced material: blood. This clonotype originated in a woman aged 25-40 years in good health. The CDR3 reads CASALQGDYEQYF. CDR3 bases: TGTGCCAGCGCTCTGCAGGGGGACTACGAGCAGTACTTC.